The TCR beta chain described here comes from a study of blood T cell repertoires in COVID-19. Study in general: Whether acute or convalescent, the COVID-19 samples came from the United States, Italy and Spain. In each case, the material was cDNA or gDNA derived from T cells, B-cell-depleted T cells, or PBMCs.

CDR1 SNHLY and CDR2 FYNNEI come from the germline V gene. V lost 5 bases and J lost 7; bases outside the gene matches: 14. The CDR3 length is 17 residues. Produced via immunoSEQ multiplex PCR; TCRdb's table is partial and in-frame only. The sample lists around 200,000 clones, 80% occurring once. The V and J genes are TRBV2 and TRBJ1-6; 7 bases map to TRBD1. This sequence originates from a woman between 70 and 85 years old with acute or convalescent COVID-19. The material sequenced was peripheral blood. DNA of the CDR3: TGTGCCAGCAGTTCCGGGACAGAGGTTTTCCCAAATTCACCCCTCCACTTT. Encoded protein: CASSSGTEVFPNSPLHF.